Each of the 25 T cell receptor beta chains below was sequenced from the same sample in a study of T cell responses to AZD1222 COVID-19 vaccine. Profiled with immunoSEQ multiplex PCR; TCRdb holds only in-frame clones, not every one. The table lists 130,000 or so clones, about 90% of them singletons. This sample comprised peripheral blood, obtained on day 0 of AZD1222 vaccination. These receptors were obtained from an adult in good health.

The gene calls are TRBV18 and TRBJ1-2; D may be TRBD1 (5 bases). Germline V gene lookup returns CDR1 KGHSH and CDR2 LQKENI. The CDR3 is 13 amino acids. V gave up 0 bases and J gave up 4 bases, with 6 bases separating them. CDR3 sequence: CASSPPGGYGYTF. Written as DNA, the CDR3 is TGTGCCAGCTCACCACCCGGGGGCTATGGCTACACCTTC. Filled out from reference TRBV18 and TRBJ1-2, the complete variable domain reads NAGVMQNPRHLVRRRGQEARLRCSPMKGHSHVYWYRQLPEEGLKFMVYLQKENIIDESGMPKERFSAEFPKEGPSILRIQQVVRGDSAAYFCASSPPGGYGYTFGSGTRLTVV.

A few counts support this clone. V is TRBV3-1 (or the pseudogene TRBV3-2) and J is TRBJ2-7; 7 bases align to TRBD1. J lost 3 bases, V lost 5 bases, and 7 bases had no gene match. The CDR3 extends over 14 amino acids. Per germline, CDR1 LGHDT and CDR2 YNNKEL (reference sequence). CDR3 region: CASSIRQGIYEQYF. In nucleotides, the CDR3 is TGTGCCAGCAGCATAAGACAGGGTATCTACGAGCAGTACTTC.

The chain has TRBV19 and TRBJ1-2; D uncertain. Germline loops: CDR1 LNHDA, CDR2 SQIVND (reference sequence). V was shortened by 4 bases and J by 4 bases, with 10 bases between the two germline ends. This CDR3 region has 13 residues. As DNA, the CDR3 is TGTGCCAGTAGTAGAACAGAGATCTATGGCTACACCTTC. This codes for CASSRTEIYGYTF.

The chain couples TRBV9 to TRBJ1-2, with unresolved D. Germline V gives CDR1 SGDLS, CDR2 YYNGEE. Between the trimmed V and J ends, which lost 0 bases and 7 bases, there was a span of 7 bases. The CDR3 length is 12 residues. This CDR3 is CASSVAGRGYTF. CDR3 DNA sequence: TGTGCCAGCAGCGTAGCTGGCCGTGGCTACACCTTC.

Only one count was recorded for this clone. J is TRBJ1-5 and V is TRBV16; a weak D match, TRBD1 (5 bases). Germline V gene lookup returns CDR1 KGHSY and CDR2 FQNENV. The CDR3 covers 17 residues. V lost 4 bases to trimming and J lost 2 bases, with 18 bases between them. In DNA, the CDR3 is TGTGCCAGCAGCCCAAGACCCCAACGCAGGGGCAATCAGCCCCAGCATTTT. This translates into CASSPRPQRRGNQPQHF. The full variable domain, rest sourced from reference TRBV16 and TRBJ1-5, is GEEVAQTPKHLVRGEGQKAKLYCAPIKGHSYVFWYQQVLKNEFKFLISFQNENVFDETGMPKERFSAKCLPNSPCSLEIQATKLEDSAVYFCASSPRPQRRGNQPQHFGDGTRLSIL.

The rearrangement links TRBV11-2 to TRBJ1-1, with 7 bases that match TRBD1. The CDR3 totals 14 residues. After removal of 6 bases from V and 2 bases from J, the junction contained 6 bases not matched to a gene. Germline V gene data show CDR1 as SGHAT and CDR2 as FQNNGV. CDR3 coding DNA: TGTGCCAGCAGTCGAGACAGGGATAACACTGAAGCTTTCTTT. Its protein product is CASSRDRDNTEAFF.

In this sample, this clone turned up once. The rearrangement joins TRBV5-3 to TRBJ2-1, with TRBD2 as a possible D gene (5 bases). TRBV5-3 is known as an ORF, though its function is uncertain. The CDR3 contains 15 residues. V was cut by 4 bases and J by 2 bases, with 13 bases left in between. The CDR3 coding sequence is TGTGCCAGAAGCCCACCAAGCGGTCCCTACAATGAGCAGTTCTTC. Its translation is CARSPPSGPYNEQFF.

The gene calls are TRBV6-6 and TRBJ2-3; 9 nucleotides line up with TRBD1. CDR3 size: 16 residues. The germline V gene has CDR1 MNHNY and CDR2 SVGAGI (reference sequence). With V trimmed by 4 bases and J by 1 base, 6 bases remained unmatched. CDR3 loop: CASSSWTGVGTDTQYF. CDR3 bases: TGTGCCAGCAGTTCCTGGACAGGGGTTGGCACAGATACGCAGTATTTT.

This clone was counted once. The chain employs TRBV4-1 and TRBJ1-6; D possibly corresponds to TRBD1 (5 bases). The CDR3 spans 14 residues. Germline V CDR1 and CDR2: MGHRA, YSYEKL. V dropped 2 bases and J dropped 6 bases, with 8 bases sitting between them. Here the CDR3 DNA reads TGCGCCAGCAGCCAAATACAGGCTAATTCACCCCTCCACTTT. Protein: CASSQIQANSPLHF.

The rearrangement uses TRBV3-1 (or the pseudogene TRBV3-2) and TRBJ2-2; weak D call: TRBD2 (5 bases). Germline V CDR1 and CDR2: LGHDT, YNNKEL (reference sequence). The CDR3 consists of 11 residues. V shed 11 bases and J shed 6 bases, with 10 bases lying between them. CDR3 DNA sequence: TGTGCCGGAGGAAGGGCCGGGGAGCTGTTTTTT. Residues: CAGGRAGELFF.

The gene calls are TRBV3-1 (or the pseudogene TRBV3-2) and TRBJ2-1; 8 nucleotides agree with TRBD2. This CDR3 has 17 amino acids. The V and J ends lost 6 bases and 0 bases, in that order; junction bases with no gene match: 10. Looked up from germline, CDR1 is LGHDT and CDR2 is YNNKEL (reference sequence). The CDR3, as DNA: TGTGCCAGCAGACCTACCGGGGGGGGAAGCTCCTACAATGAGCAGTTCTTC. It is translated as CASRPTGGGSSYNEQFF.

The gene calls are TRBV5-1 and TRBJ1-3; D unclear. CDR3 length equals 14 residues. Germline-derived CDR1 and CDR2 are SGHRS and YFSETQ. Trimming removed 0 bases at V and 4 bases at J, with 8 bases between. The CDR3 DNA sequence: TGCGCCAGCAGCTTGGGGGGTTCCGGAAACACCATATATTTT. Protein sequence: CASSLGGSGNTIYF.

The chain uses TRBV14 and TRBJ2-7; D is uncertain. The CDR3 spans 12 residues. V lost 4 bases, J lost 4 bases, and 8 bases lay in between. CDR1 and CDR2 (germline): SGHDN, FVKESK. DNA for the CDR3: TGTGCCAGCAGCCCGAGCCCTTACGAGCAGTACTTC. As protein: CASSPSPYEQYF.

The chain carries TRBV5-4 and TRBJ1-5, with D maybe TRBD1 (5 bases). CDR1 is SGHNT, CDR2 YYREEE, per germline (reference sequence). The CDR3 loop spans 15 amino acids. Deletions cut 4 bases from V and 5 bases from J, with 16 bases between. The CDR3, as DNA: TGTGCCAGCAGCCCGGGGCCGGCTTATGATCAGCCCCAGCATTTT. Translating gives CASSPGPAYDQPQHF.

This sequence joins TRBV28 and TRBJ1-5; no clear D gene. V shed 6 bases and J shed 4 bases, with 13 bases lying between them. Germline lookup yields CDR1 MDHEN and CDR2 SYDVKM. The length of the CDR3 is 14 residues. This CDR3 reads CASRELIRNQPQHF. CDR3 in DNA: TGTGCCAGCAGGGAGTTAATCCGTAATCAGCCCCAGCATTTT. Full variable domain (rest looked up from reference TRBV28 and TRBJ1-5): DVKVTQSSRYLVKRTGEKVFLECVQDMDHENMFWYRQDPGLGLRLIYFSYDVKMKEKGDIPEGYSVSREKKERFSLILESASTNQTSMYLCASRELIRNQPQHFGDGTRLSIL.

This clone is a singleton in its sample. In DNA, the CDR3 is TGTGCCAGCGGCCCCCGGGGTCCTAGCTCCTACGAGCAGTACTTC. Translating it yields CASGPRGPSSYEQYF. This rearrangement joins TRBV27 to TRBJ2-7, with a weak D call TRBD2 (5 bases). The V and J ends lost 8 bases and 0 bases respectively, with 17 bases between them. CDR1 is MNHEY and CDR2 is SMNVEV in the germline V gene (reference sequence). The CDR3 is 15 amino acids.

Here the CDR3 DNA reads TGTGCCAGCAGCACATCCAGGGGTGAACTGTTTTTT. Its translation: CASSTSRGELFF. The chain carries TRBV28 and TRBJ1-4; the D gene is possibly TRBD1 (6 bases). This CDR3 has 12 residues. Germline lookup yields CDR1 MDHEN and CDR2 SYDVKM. Trimming removed 6 bases at V and 12 bases at J, with 14 bases between.

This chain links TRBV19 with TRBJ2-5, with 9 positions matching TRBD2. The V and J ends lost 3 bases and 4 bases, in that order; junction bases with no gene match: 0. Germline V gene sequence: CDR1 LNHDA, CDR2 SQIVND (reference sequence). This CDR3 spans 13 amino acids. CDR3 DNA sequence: TGTGCCAGTAGTATGCGGGGGGGAGAGACCCAGTACTTC. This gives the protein CASSMRGGETQYF.

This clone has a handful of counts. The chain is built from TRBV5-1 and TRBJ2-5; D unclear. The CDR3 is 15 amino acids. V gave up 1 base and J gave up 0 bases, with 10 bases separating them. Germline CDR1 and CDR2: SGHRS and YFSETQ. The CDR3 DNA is TGCGCCAGCAGCTTGATATCGAATAACCAAGAGACCCAGTACTTC. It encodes CASSLISNNQETQYF.

The CDR3 DNA is TGTGCCAGCAGCACTCCGGGACAGGGGAATGAAAAACTGTTTTTT. This sequence encodes CASSTPGQGNEKLFF. This chain joins TRBV28 and TRBJ1-4; TRBD1 matches 10 bases. V was clipped by 6 bases and J by 5 bases; unmatched bases: 6. CDR1 MDHEN and CDR2 SYDVKM come from the germline V gene. The CDR3 runs to 15 residues.

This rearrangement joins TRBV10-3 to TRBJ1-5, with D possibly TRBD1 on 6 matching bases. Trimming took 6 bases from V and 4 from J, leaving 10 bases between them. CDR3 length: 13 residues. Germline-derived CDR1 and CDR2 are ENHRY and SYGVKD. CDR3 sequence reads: CAISRQANQPQHF. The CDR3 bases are TGTGCCATCAGCCGACAGGCGAATCAGCCCCAGCATTTT.

CDR3 DNA sequence: TGTGCCAGCAGTGACGGACAGGTCGGATACGATACGCAGTATTTT. It codes for CASSDGQVGYDTQYF. The J gene is TRBJ2-3, the V gene TRBV28, with 7 bases aligning to TRBD1. Germline trimming cut 5 bases from V and 6 bases from J; bases unmatched to any gene: 11. The CDR3 has 15 amino acids. The germline V gene encodes CDR1 MDHEN and CDR2 SYDVKM.

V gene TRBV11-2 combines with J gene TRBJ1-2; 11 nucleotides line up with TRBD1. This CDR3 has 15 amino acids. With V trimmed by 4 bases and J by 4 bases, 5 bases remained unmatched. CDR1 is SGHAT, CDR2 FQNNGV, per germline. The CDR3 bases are TGTGCCAGCAGCTCAGGACAGGGGGCTGCCTATGGCTACACCTTC. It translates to CASSSGQGAAYGYTF.

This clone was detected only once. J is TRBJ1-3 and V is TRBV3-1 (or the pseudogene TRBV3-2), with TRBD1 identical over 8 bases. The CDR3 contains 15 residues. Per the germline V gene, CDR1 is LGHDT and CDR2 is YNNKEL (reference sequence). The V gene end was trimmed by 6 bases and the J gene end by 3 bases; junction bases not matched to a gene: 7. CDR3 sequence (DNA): TGTGCCAGCAGTCGAACGGACAGGGTTGGAAACACCATATATTTT. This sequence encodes CASSRTDRVGNTIYF.

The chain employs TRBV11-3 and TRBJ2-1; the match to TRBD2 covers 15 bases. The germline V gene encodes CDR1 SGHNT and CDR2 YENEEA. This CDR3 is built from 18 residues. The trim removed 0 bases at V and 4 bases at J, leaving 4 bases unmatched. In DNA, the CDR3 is TGTGCCAGCAGCTTAGATGGCGGACTAGCGGGAGGGTACAATGAGCAGTTCTTC. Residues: CASSLDGGLAGGYNEQFF.